The 30 T cell receptor beta chains below come from one sample, sequenced in a study of regulatory T cells in long-lasting Graves disease. Time point in this sample: persistent/refractory GD, antithyroid drugs over 5 years with positive TRAb. RNA isolated from PBMCs was used to make the TCR library. The authors built TCR beta libraries using iRepertoire HTBI primers and Arm-PCR of CDR3 regions. TCRdb reanalysed the multiplex PCR reads using MiXCR and keeps one entry per CDR3 protein. The repertoire holds over 350,000 distinct CDR3 sequences, around 20% seen once, with more than 20% in the top ten. Here the sequenced sample was peripheral blood mononuclear cells (PBMCs), taken when the disease was refractory, from a patient treated with antithyroid drugs. All receptors derive from a female donor with Graves disease.

This clonotype was seen ten or more times. This chain joins TRBV2 and TRBJ1-5; 8 nucleotides line up with TRBD1. The CDR3 spans 17 residues. V was pared by 6 bases and J by 0 bases, with 10 bases of the junction left unmatched. CDR1 and CDR2 from the germline V gene are SNHLY and FYNNEI. CDR3 in DNA: TGTGCCAGCAGCGGGCGACAGGGGTACTATAGCAATCAGCCCCAGCATTTT. Protein product: CASSGRQGYYSNQPQHF.

This clonotype was detected ten times or more. This rearrangement joins TRBV27 to TRBJ2-7, with unresolved D. CDR3 length equals 15 residues. CDR1 is MNHEY and CDR2 is SMNVEV in the germline V gene (reference sequence). Deletions cut 5 bases from V and 3 bases from J, with 17 bases between. In nucleotides, the CDR3 is TGTGCCAGCAGTCCCGGCCTGACTCTAGACTACGAGCAGTACTTC. This sequence encodes CASSPGLTLDYEQYF.

The genes are TRBV19 and TRBJ1-5; weak D call: TRBD1 (6 bases). The CDR3 is 15 amino acids. CDR1 and CDR2 (germline): LNHDA, SQIVND (reference sequence). Trimming removed 2 bases at V and 4 bases at J, with 12 bases between. This CDR3 reads CASSISGTSNQPQHF. In nucleotides, the CDR3 is TGTGCCAGTAGTATAAGTGGGACAAGTAATCAGCCCCAGCATTTT.

J is TRBJ1-4 and V is TRBV7-2; 10 nucleotides match TRBD1. Unmatched junction bases numbered 5, after V lost 3 bases and J lost 7 bases. From germline, CDR1 is SGHTA and CDR2 FQGNSA. The CDR3 totals 15 residues. CDR3 loop: CASSLGGQGSEKLFF. CDR3 DNA sequence: TGTGCCAGCAGCTTGGGGGGACAGGGGTCTGAAAAACTGTTTTTT.

This clonotype has just a few counts. V gene TRBV10-3 combines with J gene TRBJ2-2; unclear D gene. From germline, CDR1 is ENHRY and CDR2 SYGVKD. Trimming removed 7 bases at V and 6 bases at J, with 6 bases between. The length of the CDR3 is 11 residues. DNA for the CDR3: TGTGCCATCACAATCGCCGGGGAGCTGTTTTTT. Protein sequence: CAITIAGELFF.

This clonotype showed up many times. The CDR3 reads CASSLGFGASRPYEQYF. The CDR3 DNA sequence: TGTGCCAGCAGTTTAGGATTCGGGGCTAGCCGACCCTACGAGCAGTACTTC. This rearrangement joins TRBV12-3 or TRBV12-4 to TRBJ2-7; D assignment may be TRBD1 or TRBD2 (5 bases each). This CDR3 contains 17 residues. The ends were cut back, 1 base at V and 2 bases at J, with 18 bases in the middle.

This clonotype came up many times. The rearrangement links TRBV2 to TRBJ1-5; the match to TRBD1 covers 8 bases. The CDR3 has 13 amino acids. The germline CDR1 and CDR2 sequences are SNHLY and FYNNEI. Trimming at V came to 8 bases and at J to 5 bases, leaving 5 bases not matched to a gene. Here the CDR3 reads CASGRQGYQPQHF. The DNA for the CDR3 is TGTGCCAGCGGAAGACAGGGGTATCAGCCCCAGCATTTT.

This chain uses TRBV29-1 with TRBJ2-1; D is undetermined. The germline CDR1 and CDR2 sequences are SQVTM and ANQGSEA. The germline V and J ends were trimmed by 2 bases and 1 base, with 6 bases remaining between them. The length of the CDR3 is 13 residues. CDR3 DNA sequence: TGCAGCGTTGAACTACAGTCCTACAATGAGCAGTTCTTC. Protein product: CSVELQSYNEQFF.

This clonotype occurred many times. V and J are TRBV12-3 or TRBV12-4 and TRBJ2-5, with TRBD1 as a possible D gene (6 bases). Trimming shortened V by 2 bases and J by 4 bases, and 17 bases separated the two germline ends. The CDR3 has 16 residues. CDR3 sequence (DNA): TGTGCCAGCAGTTTAAGGGTACAGGGTTACCGAGAGACCCAGTACTTC. Its protein is CASSLRVQGYRETQYF.

This clonotype has a count of ten or more. This rearrangement joins TRBV18 to TRBJ2-5; 7 nucleotides agree with TRBD2. The CDR3 is 14 residues long. Per the germline V gene, CDR1 is KGHSH and CDR2 is LQKENI. The V and J ends lost 3 bases and 2 bases, in that order; junction bases with no gene match: 3. The CDR3 DNA is TGTGCCAGCTCACCGGGACTACATCAAGAGACCCAGTACTTC. Translating it yields CASSPGLHQETQYF.

The CDR3 here is CASSSGPWQYF. The CDR3, as DNA: TGTGCCAGCAGTTCAGGACCGTGGCAGTACTTC. This chain connects TRBV6-5 to TRBJ2-7, with D hard to call. Deletions cut 4 bases from V and 9 bases from J, with 10 bases between. This CDR3 contains 11 residues. The V gene's germline CDR1 is MNHEY and CDR2 SVGAGI.

This clonotype has just a few counts. The chain uses TRBV4-3 and TRBJ2-7, with D uncertain. Germline V lookup: CDR1 LGHNA, CDR2 YSLEER. V lost 3 bases to trimming and J lost 6 bases, with 12 bases between them. The CDR3 contains 13 residues. DNA for the CDR3: TGCGCCAGCAGCCAGCAGCTAGGAAGCGAGCAGTACTTC. It translates to CASSQQLGSEQYF.

CDR3 protein: CATRGTGNTIYF. The CDR3 DNA is TGTGCCACCCGGGGAACTGGAAACACCATATATTTT. This rearrangement joins TRBV10-3 to TRBJ1-3; D not resolved. Trimming took off 10 bases at V and 2 bases at J, with 9 bases between the two ends. CDR1 ENHRY and CDR2 SYGVKD come from the germline V gene. The CDR3 is made up of 12 amino acids.

The V and J genes are TRBV7-2 and TRBJ1-2; TRBD1 matches 8 bases. From germline, CDR1 is SGHTA and CDR2 FQGNSA. This CDR3 spans 14 amino acids. The ends lost 5 bases at V and 6 bases at J; junction bases unmatched: 8. CDR3 in amino acids: CASSPGQGRDGYTF. The CDR3, as DNA: TGTGCCAGCAGCCCTGGACAGGGTAGAGATGGCTACACCTTC.

This clonotype was observed at least ten times. The chain employs TRBV3-1 and TRBJ2-5; 8 nucleotides line up with TRBD1. The CDR3 runs to 15 residues. Germline values: CDR1 LGHDT, CDR2 YNNKEL (reference sequence). V gave up 2 bases and J gave up 4 bases; unmatched junction bases: 6. The CDR3: CASSQYPTGVETQYF. DNA for the CDR3: TGTGCCAGCAGCCAATACCCGACAGGGGTAGAGACCCAGTACTTC.

This clonotype appeared a few times. The J gene is TRBJ1-2, the V gene TRBV27, with D possibly matching TRBD1 (6 bases). Trimming removed 8 bases at V and 3 bases at J, with 19 bases between. The CDR3 covers 15 residues. Germline CDR1 reads MNHEY; CDR2 reads SMNVEV (reference sequence). CDR3 nucleotide sequence: TGTGCCAGCCGCCTTCTGGCGGGGGGCGACTATGGCTACACCTTC. The encoded protein is CASRLLAGGDYGYTF.

V gene TRBV7-3 combines with J gene TRBJ2-2; a weak D match, TRBD2 (6 bases). The ends were cut back, 4 bases at V and 4 bases at J, with 13 bases in the middle. Germline loops: CDR1 SGHTA, CDR2 FQGTGA. The CDR3 covers 15 residues. The CDR3 sequence is CASSSAFGGTGELFF. CDR3 coding DNA: TGTGCCAGCAGCTCAGCATTCGGGGGCACCGGGGAGCTGTTTTTT.

Ten or more counts support this clonotype. The rearrangement uses TRBV6-5 and TRBJ1-2; D is unclear. This CDR3 is 14 amino acids long. Per the germline V gene, CDR1 is MNHEY and CDR2 is SVGAGI. With 0 bases removed from V and 4 bases from J, the gap between germline ends came to 9 bases. This CDR3 reads CASSYSISGYGYTF. The CDR3 nucleotides read TGTGCCAGCAGTTACTCGATTTCCGGCTATGGCTACACCTTC.

This clonotype was observed once. A junction boundary mismatches the germline segment, possibly from a read error. This chain links TRBV20-1 with TRBJ2-7, with 10 bases matching TRBD2. The germline V gene encodes CDR1 DFQATT and CDR2 SNEGSKA (reference sequence). The CDR3 sequence is 13 residues long. The CDR3 region is CSATLAGVREQHF. As DNA, the CDR3 is TGCAGTGCTACTCTAGCGGGAGTCCGCGAGCAGCACTTC.

The V and J genes are TRBV5-1 and TRBJ1-2, with a possible D match to TRBD1 (6 bases). V was shortened by 4 bases and J by 4 bases, with 20 bases between the two germline ends. The CDR3 spans 16 residues. Germline V gene lookup returns CDR1 SGHRS and CDR2 YFSETQ. CDR3 in amino acids: CASSAQTGSYAYGYTF. The CDR3 DNA reads as TGCGCCAGCAGCGCCCAAACAGGGTCGTATGCCTATGGCTACACCTTC.

This clonotype was seen a few times. The genes are TRBV7-9 and TRBJ1-3; D is unclear. V was cut by 5 bases and J by 2 bases, with 7 bases left in between. Germline V gene sequence: CDR1 SEHNR, CDR2 FQNEAQ (reference sequence). The length of the CDR3 is 13 residues. CDR3 protein: CASSPTTGNTIYF. In DNA, the CDR3 is TGTGCCAGCAGCCCTACGACTGGAAACACCATATATTTT. The full variable domain, rest sourced from reference TRBV7-9 and TRBJ1-3, is DTGVSQNPRHKITKRGQNVTFRCDPISEHNRLYWYRQTLGQGPEFLTYFQNEAQLEKSRLLSDRFSAERPKGSFSTLEIQRTEQGDSAMYLCASSPTTGNTIYFGEGSWLTVV.

This clonotype was observed a few times. The rearrangement links TRBV7-3 to TRBJ1-6; a weak D match, TRBD1 (6 bases). Germline CDR1 is SGHTA and CDR2 is FQGTGA. The CDR3 extends over 16 amino acids. The V end lost 2 bases, the J end lost 4 bases, and 12 bases lay between the germline ends. The CDR3 DNA sequence: TGTGCCAGCAGCTTAGAGGGACACGAATATAATTCACCCCTCCACTTT. Its protein product is CASSLEGHEYNSPLHF.

The rearrangement links TRBV25-1 to TRBJ1-2, with D tentatively TRBD1 (5 bases). The CDR3 consists of 14 residues. V lost 5 bases to trimming and J lost 8 bases, with 18 bases between them. The V gene's germline CDR1 is MGHDK and CDR2 SYGVNS. The CDR3 reads CASSNGGVGAGYTF. CDR3 bases: TGTGCCAGCAGTAACGGAGGGGTGGGAGCAGGCTACACCTTC.

This clonotype was counted a few times. The rearrangement joins TRBV6-2 or TRBV6-3 to TRBJ2-4; D is tentatively TRBD1 or TRBD2 (5 bases each). Germline V gives CDR1 MNHEY, CDR2 SVGEGT. V was shortened by 2 bases and J by 3 bases, with 14 bases between the two germline ends. CDR3 length: 16 amino acids. CDR3: CASSYVSRAGKNIQYF. The CDR3 coding sequence is TGTGCCAGCAGTTACGTGAGCAGGGCGGGCAAAAACATTCAGTACTTC.

V is TRBV30 and J is TRBJ1-2, with D perhaps TRBD1 (6 bases). The V and J ends lost 3 bases and 3 bases respectively, with 14 bases between them. The CDR3 sequence is 14 residues long. CDR1 and CDR2 from the germline V gene are GTSNPN and SVGIG (reference sequence). The CDR3: CAWRGAKGDYGYTF. In DNA form, the CDR3 reads TGTGCCTGGAGAGGGGCTAAGGGGGACTATGGCTACACCTTC.

V and J are TRBV20-1 and TRBJ1-1; the D gene is possibly TRBD1 (5 bases). Germline loops: CDR1 DFQATT, CDR2 SNEGSKA (reference sequence). Trimming removed 2 bases from V and 0 bases from J, with 10 bases in between. The CDR3 sequence is 14 residues long. CDR3 bases: TGCAGTGCTAGAAAAGGGACTATGAACACTGAAGCTTTCTTT. Its protein product is CSARKGTMNTEAFF.

This clonotype appeared many times. The V and J genes are TRBV28 and TRBJ1-4; 10 positions match TRBD1. The CDR3 totals 16 residues. V shed 3 bases, J shed 5 bases, and the junction held 6 bases outside the gene matches. CDR1 and CDR2 (germline): MDHEN, SYDVKM. CDR3 loop: CASSFLRGQGNEKLFF. CDR3 in DNA: TGTGCCAGCAGTTTTCTTAGGGGACAGGGGAATGAAAAACTGTTTTTT.

The chain combines TRBV27 with TRBJ2-6, with 8 bases aligning to TRBD1. The CDR3 length is 15 residues. CDR1 and CDR2 (germline): MNHEY, SMNVEV (reference sequence). The V segment lost 8 bases and the J segment 0 bases; nucleotides outside the gene matches: 3. CDR3 coding DNA: TGTGCCAGCGGACAGGGAAGCTCTGGGGCCAACGTCCTGACTTTC. It is translated as CASGQGSSGANVLTF.

About this clonotype itself: This clone may be a read error of a much larger clone one base away. A read error is likely, as this CDR3 ends without the conserved phenylalanine or tryptophan. The chain couples TRBV7-2 to TRBJ2-7; D may be TRBD1 (5 bases). Germline V gene sequence: CDR1 SGHTA, CDR2 FQGNSA. The CDR3 contains 14 residues. The germline V and J ends were trimmed by 4 bases and 2 bases, with 12 bases remaining between them. CDR3 region: CASSSRQKTYEQYI. Written as DNA, the CDR3 is TGTGCCAGCAGCTCCCGACAGAAGACCTACGAGCAGTACATC.

This clonotype appeared many times. The J gene is TRBJ2-7, the V gene TRBV2; D remains unclear. The CDR3 has 11 residues. CDR1 and CDR2 (germline): SNHLY, FYNNEI. Trimming stripped 4 bases from V and 3 bases from J, with 4 bases between. The CDR3 loop reads CASSAFYEQYF. The CDR3 coding sequence is TGTGCCAGCAGTGCCTTCTACGAGCAGTACTTC.